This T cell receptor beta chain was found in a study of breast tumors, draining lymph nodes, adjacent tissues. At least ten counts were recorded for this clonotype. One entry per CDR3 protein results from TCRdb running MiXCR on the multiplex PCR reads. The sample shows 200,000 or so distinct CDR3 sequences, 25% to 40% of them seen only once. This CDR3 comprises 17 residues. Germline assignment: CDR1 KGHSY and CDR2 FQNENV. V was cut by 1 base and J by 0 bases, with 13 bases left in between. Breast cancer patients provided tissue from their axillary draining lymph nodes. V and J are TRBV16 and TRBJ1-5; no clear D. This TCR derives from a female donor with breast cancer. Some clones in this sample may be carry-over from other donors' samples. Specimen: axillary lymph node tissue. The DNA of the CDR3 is TGTGCCAGCAGCCAATGGGGTAGGGCGGATAGCAATCAGCCCCAGCATTTT. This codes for CASSQWGRADSNQPQHF.